Listed below are T cell receptor beta chains from one sample, sequenced in a study of shared clonotypes between healthy human individuals. The protocol was immunoSEQ multiplex PCR, while the TCRdb copy is restricted to in-frame clones and leaves out a portion. The sample yields roughly 660,000 clones, roughly 87% seen once. The specimen sequenced was memory CD8+ T cells from PBMCs. The receptors here all came from a man younger than 30 in good health. Some clones in this sample may be carry-over from other donors' samples. Both conserved end residues are part of each CDR3. D genes are given only for firm matches. Where a row states a size, it is once, few, many or the class of an expanded clone; other rows omit it.

TRBV9,once,TRBJ2-5,17,NA,TGTGCCAGCAGCGTAGGTACCAGCAGACACAACGGGGAGACCCAGTACTTC,CASSVGTSRHNGETQYF
TRBV2,NA,TRBJ1-5,14,NA,TGTGCCAGCAGTTACCGAAGGGACAATCAGGGCCAGCATTTT,CASSYRRDNQGQHF
TRBV9,NA,TRBJ2-7,15,NA,TGTGCCAGCAGCGTAGGGGGGGGGCTCCCCTACGAGCAGTACTTC,CASSVGGGLPYEQYF
TRBV28,NA,TRBJ2-7,14,NA,TGTGCCAGCAGCCCGGACAGCTTCTCCTACGAGCAGTACTTC,CASSPDSFSYEQYF
TRBV4-2,once,TRBJ2-7,16,TRBD2,TGTGCCAGCAGCCCGGGACTAGCGGAGAGCTCCTACGAGCAGTACTTC,CASSPGLAESSYEQYF
TRBV7-8,NA,TRBJ2-2,16,NA,TGTGCCAGCAGCTCCCGGGGGAGGTCTCACACCGGGGAGCTGTTTTTT,CASSSRGRSHTGELFF
TRBV5-1,NA,TRBJ1-2,14,NA,TGCGCCAGCAGCTCTGGATCGGGGGCGTATGGCTACACCTTC,CASSSGSGAYGYTF
TRBV6-1,NA,TRBJ2-3,15,NA,TGTGCCAGCACTACGGTTACAATCGCCACAGATACGCAGTATTTT,CASTTVTIATDTQYF
TRBV28,NA,TRBJ2-7,14,TRBD1,TGTGCCAGCAATCCCATCAGACAGGGGCGCGAGCAGTACTTC,CASNPIRQGREQYF
TRBV5-4,NA,TRBJ1-2,13,NA,TGTGCCAGCAGCTTTACCGGGAACTATGGCTACACCTTC,CASSFTGNYGYTF